This T cell receptor beta chain comes out of a study of blood T cells in healthy people across ages. There are 12 residues in the CDR3. V lost 7 bases, J lost 11 bases, and 17 bases lay in between. A few counts support this clonotype. The antigen remains unidentified. It was with a sample-barcoded 5' primer and a J-beta primer mix that a second PCR of about 6 to 12 cycles was run. TCRdb re-derived calls from the 5' RACE reads in MiXCR, one entry per CDR3 protein. The sample has 600,000 to 1,000,000 distinct CDR3 sequences, 25% seen once. Findings of the study overall: Long-lived donors had more naive CD4+ cells and higher diversity than aged donors.

Separately, the same data were catalogued under a study of T cells of mothers and their children. Per that paper: Slightly higher overlap, not significant, was seen in related mother-child pairs than in unrelated pairs. None of the identified T cell clones proved to be persistent microchimeric clones.

The chain links TRBV12-3 or TRBV12-4 to TRBJ1-1, with D uncertain. The source is a boy aged 5 to 17 in good health. Material: blood. The CDR3 sequence is CASIGPRKQAFF. CDR3 nucleotide sequence: TGTGCCAGCATAGGGCCCCGAAAACAGGCTTTCTTT.